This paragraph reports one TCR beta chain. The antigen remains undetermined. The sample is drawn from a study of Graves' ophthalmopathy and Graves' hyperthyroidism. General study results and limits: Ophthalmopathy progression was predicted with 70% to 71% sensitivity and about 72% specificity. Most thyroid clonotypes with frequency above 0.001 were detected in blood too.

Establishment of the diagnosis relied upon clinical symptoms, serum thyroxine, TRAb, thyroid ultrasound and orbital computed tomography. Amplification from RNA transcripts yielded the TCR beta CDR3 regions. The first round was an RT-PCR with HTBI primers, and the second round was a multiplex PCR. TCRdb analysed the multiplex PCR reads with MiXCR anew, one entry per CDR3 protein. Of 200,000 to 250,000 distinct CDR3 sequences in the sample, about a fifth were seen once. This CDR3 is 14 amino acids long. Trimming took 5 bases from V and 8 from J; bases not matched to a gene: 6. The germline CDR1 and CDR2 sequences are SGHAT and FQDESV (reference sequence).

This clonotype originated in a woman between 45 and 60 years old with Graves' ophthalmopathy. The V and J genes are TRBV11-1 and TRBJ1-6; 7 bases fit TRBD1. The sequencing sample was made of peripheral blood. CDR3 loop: CASSGQAMDSPLHF. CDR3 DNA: TGTGCCAGCAGCGGACAGGCGATGGATTCACCCCTCCACTTT.